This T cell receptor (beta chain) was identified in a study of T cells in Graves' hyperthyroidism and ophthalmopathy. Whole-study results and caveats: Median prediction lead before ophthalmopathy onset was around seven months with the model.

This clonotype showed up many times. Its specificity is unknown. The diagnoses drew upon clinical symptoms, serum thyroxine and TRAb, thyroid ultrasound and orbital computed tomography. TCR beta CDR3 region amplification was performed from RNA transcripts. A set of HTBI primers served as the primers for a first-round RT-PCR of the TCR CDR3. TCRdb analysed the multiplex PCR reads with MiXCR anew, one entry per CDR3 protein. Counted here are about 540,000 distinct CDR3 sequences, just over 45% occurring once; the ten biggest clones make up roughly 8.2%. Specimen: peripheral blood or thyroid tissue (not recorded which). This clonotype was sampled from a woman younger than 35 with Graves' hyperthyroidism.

The CDR3 coding sequence is TGTGCCAGCAGCTTCGTTGGGGAGCTGTTTTTT. Translation: CASSFVGELFF. V is TRBV5-6 and J is TRBJ2-2, with D hard to call. The germline V and J ends were trimmed by 2 bases and 8 bases, with 4 bases remaining between them. The CDR3 sequence is 11 residues long. Germline lookup yields CDR1 SGHDT and CDR2 YYEEEE.